The 19 T cell receptor beta chains presented below share a single source sample, sequenced in a study of Ad26.COV2.S vaccination and SARS-CoV-2 variants. Here immunoSEQ multiplex PCR was the method, and the copy in TCRdb shows in-frame clones only, minus some. The repertoire includes about 320,000 clones, approximately 86% of them detected once, and about 2.1% sits in the top ten. Treatment noted: roughly 18 received Ad26.COV2.S at low or high dose, single or two shots; roughly 5 received placebo; per-sample allocation not given. Specimens were obtained on day 63 following the first vaccine or placebo injection. The sequencing used peripheral blood, collected in a trial of Ad26.COV2.S vaccine versus placebo. The receptor set was obtained from a person between 18 and 65 years old who received the Ad26.COV2.S COVID-19 vaccine or a placebo.

The chain combines TRBV27 with TRBJ1-5; TRBD1 matches at 8 bases. In germline, CDR1 is MNHEY, CDR2 SMNVEV (reference sequence). V dropped 5 bases and J dropped 1; count of bases not matched to a gene: 7. The CDR3 contains 16 residues. The CDR3 is CASSPDRGLSNQPQHF. CDR3 bases: TGTGCCAGCAGTCCAGACAGGGGTCTGAGCAATCAGCCCCAGCATTTT.

This clone was recorded a few times. The V call is TRBV19, the J call TRBJ2-6; D might be TRBD1 (6 bases). The length of the CDR3 is 18 residues. From germline, CDR1 is LNHDA and CDR2 SQIVND (reference sequence). The germline V and J ends were trimmed by 5 bases and 0 bases, with 17 bases remaining between them. The CDR3 DNA reads as TGTGCCAGTAGTCCCCGAGCCAGGGGAACCTCTGGGGCCAACGTCCTGACTTTC. Translating it yields CASSPRARGTSGANVLTF.

CDR3 residues: CASSFEGGTGELFF. The DNA for the CDR3 is TGCGCCAGCAGCTTTGAAGGCGGAACCGGGGAGCTGTTTTTT. V is TRBV5-1 and J is TRBJ2-2; D call uncertain. V lost 2 bases and J 5 bases, leaving 10 bases between the germline ends. There are 14 residues in the CDR3. Germline-derived CDR1 and CDR2 are SGHRS and YFSETQ.

The CDR3 reads CASSLRELTDTQYF. CDR3 DNA sequence: TGTGCCAGCAGCTTAAGGGAACTCACAGATACGCAGTATTTT. This chain joins TRBV5-5 and TRBJ2-3; D remains ambiguous. Between the trimmed V and J ends, which lost 2 bases and 2 bases, there was a span of 9 bases. CDR3 length: 14 residues. Looked up from germline, CDR1 is SGHKS and CDR2 is YYEKEE (reference sequence). The full variable domain, with the rest looked up from reference TRBV5-5 and TRBJ2-3, is DAGVTQSPTHLIKTRGQQVTLRCSPISGHKSVSWYQQVLGQGPQFIFQYYEKEERGRGNFPDRFSARQFPNYSSELNVNALLLGDSALYLCASSLRELTDTQYFGPGTRLTVL.

The V and J genes are TRBV15 and TRBJ1-1; D unclear. V was trimmed by 7 bases and J by 4 bases, leaving 19 bases between them. The CDR3 runs 15 residues. Germline CDR1 LNHNV, CDR2 YYDKDF (reference sequence). As DNA, the CDR3 is TGTGCCACCAATGCGGCTAATCGGGGTGGCACTGAAGCTTTCTTT. It encodes CATNAANRGGTEAFF.

In this sample, this clone turned up a few times. Other nucleotide sequences from this sample produce the same CDR3. V usage is TRBV4-1 and J usage is TRBJ1-5, with unresolved D. V was shortened by 0 bases and J by 2 bases, with 11 bases between the two germline ends. Per the germline V gene, CDR1 is MGHRA and CDR2 is YSYEKL. There are 16 residues in the CDR3. The CDR3 reads CASSQDGGLGNQPQHF. In DNA, the CDR3 is TGCGCCAGCAGCCAAGACGGAGGGCTCGGCAATCAGCCCCAGCATTTT.

This chain links TRBV5-8 with TRBJ1-4; D uncertain. This CDR3 is built from 15 residues. Trimming took 2 bases from V and 9 from J, leaving 17 bases between them. Germline CDR1 reads SGHTS; CDR2 reads YDEGEE. Here the CDR3 reads CASSFLLTESKKLFF. The CDR3 bases are TGTGCCAGCAGCTTTCTTCTCACGGAATCTAAAAAACTGTTTTTT. Full variable domain (missing parts from reference TRBV5-8 and TRBJ1-4): EAGVTQSPTHLIKTRGQQATLRCSPISGHTSVYWYQQALGLGLQFLLWYDEGEERNRGNFPPRFSGRQFPNYSSELNVNALELEDSALYLCASSFLLTESKKLFFGSGTQLSVL.

This clone has a single count. The rearrangement joins TRBV4-2 to TRBJ2-2; 9 nucleotides agree with TRBD1. Germline V lookup: CDR1 LGHNA, CDR2 YNFKEQ. The junction had 11 bases not matched to a gene; V was cut back by 0 bases and J by 3 bases. The CDR3 has 19 amino acids. DNA for the CDR3: TGTGCCAGCAGCCAAGAGATTCTGTGGGACAGGGTTGACACCGGGGAGCTGTTTTTT. Protein product: CASSQEILWDRVDTGELFF.

This clone was seen only once. The chain employs TRBV5-1 and TRBJ2-7; 7 nucleotides align to TRBD1. The trim removed 4 bases at V and 2 bases at J, leaving 3 bases unmatched. This CDR3 contains 13 residues. Germline lookup yields CDR1 SGHRS and CDR2 YFSETQ. The CDR3 loop reads CASSQDRTYEQYF. CDR3 coding DNA: TGCGCCAGCAGCCAGGACAGGACCTACGAGCAGTACTTC.

The chain is built from TRBV7-2 and TRBJ1-6; 10 bases align to TRBD1. Germline loops: CDR1 SGHTA, CDR2 FQGNSA. The ends lost 5 bases at V and 10 bases at J; junction bases unmatched: 8. The CDR3 sequence is 15 residues long. CDR3 DNA sequence: TGTGCCAGCAGCACCCGACAGGGGGCTTACTCACCCCTCCACTTT. Protein: CASSTRQGAYSPLHF.

The chain recombines TRBV27 with TRBJ1-6, with D perhaps TRBD1 (6 bases). The CDR3 is made up of 16 amino acids. From germline, CDR1 is MNHEY and CDR2 SMNVEV (reference sequence). Trimming removed 5 bases from V and 5 bases from J, with 16 bases in between. DNA of the CDR3: TGTGCCAGCAGTACACGAAACAGGGCTGATAATTCACCCCTCCACTTT. As protein: CASSTRNRADNSPLHF.

V and J are TRBV20-1 and TRBJ1-1, with TRBD1 as a possible D gene (5 bases). The CDR3 runs to 11 residues. Trimming removed 4 bases at V and 5 bases at J, with 8 bases between. The V gene's germline CDR1 is DFQATT and CDR2 SNEGSKA (reference sequence). The CDR3, as DNA: TGCAGTGCTAAAGGGGTAACTGAAGCTTTCTTT. Its translation: CSAKGVTEAFF.

This rearrangement joins TRBV19 to TRBJ1-2, with 7 bases lining up with TRBD1. CDR1 LNHDA and CDR2 SQIVND come from the germline V gene (reference sequence). This CDR3 is 14 amino acids long. V dropped 7 bases and J dropped 0; count of bases not matched to a gene: 5. The CDR3 DNA sequence: TGTGCCAGTACCCTGACAGGGACTAACTATGGCTACACCTTC. Translating gives CASTLTGTNYGYTF.

V usage is TRBV28 and J usage is TRBJ2-7; no firm D call. CDR1 is MDHEN and CDR2 is SYDVKM in the germline V gene. The CDR3 runs 17 residues. The ends were cut back, 1 base at V and 0 bases at J, with 16 bases in the middle. CDR3 DNA: TGTGCCAGCAGTTTATTGGGCATCCGGATTAGCTCCTACGAGCAGTACTTC. Its translation: CASSLLGIRISSYEQYF.

The J gene is TRBJ2-3, the V gene TRBV24-1; 7 nucleotides align to TRBD1. Losses at the gene ends were 4 bases for V and 7 bases for J; bases not matched to a gene: 10. CDR1 and CDR2 (germline): KGHDR, SFDVKD. The CDR3 covers 15 residues. CDR3 amino acids: CATSDKTGLGNTQYF. CDR3 nucleotides: TGTGCCACCAGTGACAAGACAGGGTTGGGGAATACGCAGTATTTT.

The chain carries TRBV19 and TRBJ1-2; D gene ambiguous. The V and J ends lost 6 bases and 0 bases respectively, with 8 bases between them. CDR3 length: 13 amino acids. The V gene's germline CDR1 is LNHDA and CDR2 SQIVND (reference sequence). This CDR3 is CASSMLANYGYTF. Written as DNA, the CDR3 is TGTGCCAGTAGCATGCTAGCTAACTATGGCTACACCTTC.

The CDR3 nucleotides are TGTGCCAGTAGTATCGGGACAGGGGATAATTACGAGCAGTACTTC. It codes for CASSIGTGDNYEQYF. The chain combines TRBV19 with TRBJ2-7; TRBD1 aligns across 10 bases. The V gene's germline CDR1 is LNHDA and CDR2 SQIVND (reference sequence). This CDR3 is 15 amino acids long. J was trimmed by 4 bases and V by 3 bases; bases with no gene match: 6.

V usage is TRBV7-9 and J usage is TRBJ1-6; the D is unclear. Trimming took off 0 bases at V and 8 bases at J, with 11 bases between the two ends. The germline gives CDR1 SEHNR, CDR2 FQNEAQ (reference sequence). This CDR3 contains 15 residues. CDR3 DNA: TGTGCCAGCAGCTTAGCCTTGGGTTTCGATTCACCCCTCCACTTT. Its translation is CASSLALGFDSPLHF.

The chain carries TRBV5-1 and TRBJ2-7, with D hard to call. V lost 2 bases and J 6 bases, leaving 12 bases between the germline ends. The CDR3 is 13 residues long. Germline CDR1 and CDR2: SGHRS and YFSETQ. CDR3 sequence: CASSFGSGGEQYF. The CDR3 bases are TGCGCCAGCAGCTTTGGTTCCGGCGGCGAGCAGTACTTC.